Listed below are T cell receptor beta chains from one sample, sequenced in a study of blood T cells in healthy people across ages. TCRdb passed the 5' RACE reads through MiXCR, listing each CDR3 protein once. The sample holds roughly 800,000 distinct CDR3 sequences; about 53% are singletons and the top ten take roughly 40%. Material: blood. These receptors originate from an older man in good health. Both conserved end residues are part of each CDR3. Each record gives: CDR3 DNA, CDR3 protein, V gene, clone size, D gene, J gene. The D gene is left open where the match is weak. Clone size, where shown, is once, few, many, or a class for clones that have expanded.

TGTGCCAGCAGTGAACCAGGGTCCCAAGAGACCCAGTACTTC CASSEPGSQETQYF TRBV2 once - TRBJ2-5
TGTGCCGCTTCCGAGGGACCCTACGAGCAGTACTTC CAASEGPYEQYF TRBV10-3 few - TRBJ2-7
TGTGCCAGCAGTTACGCTGGGACAGGGGGGGCTGGGGCCAACGTCCTGACTTTC CASSYAGTGGAGANVLTF TRBV6-5 - TRBD1 TRBJ2-6
TGCGCCAGCAGCCAGGACAGCTGGAACACTGAAGCTTTCTTT CASSQDSWNTEAFF TRBV5-1 - - TRBJ1-1
TGCAGCGTTGTAGGCCAGGAGGGGGACTATGGCTACACCTTC CSVVGQEGDYGYTF TRBV29-1 few - TRBJ1-2
TGTGCCAGCAGCCGAGGGACTAGCGGGAGGCTGAGCTCCTACGAGCAGTACTTC CASSRGTSGRLSSYEQYF TRBV28 once TRBD2 TRBJ2-7
TGTGCCAGCAGTTTAAGGCCAGGGGGCGCCCAGACCCAGTACTTC CASSLRPGGAQTQYF TRBV12-3/TRBV12-4 - TRBD1 TRBJ2-5
TGTGCCAGCACCAATGCCGGGACTAGCGGGAATAGATACGCGTATTTT CASTNAGTSGNRYAYF TRBV5-6 - TRBD2 TRBJ2-3
TGTGCCACCAACCGTAGACAGGGAAACATTCAGTACTTC CATNRRQGNIQYF TRBV15 - TRBD1 TRBJ2-4
TGTGCCACCAGCAGAGACCGGGGGACCTATAGCAATCAGCCCCAGCATTTT CATSRDRGTYSNQPQHF TRBV15 once - TRBJ1-5
TGTGCCAGCACCCACGAGTGGGGGTCCTACAATGAGCAGTTCTTC CASTHEWGSYNEQFF TRBV3-1 - - TRBJ2-1
TGCAGCGTCGGCCGGGCCGCGGAGACCCAGTACTTC CSVGRAAETQYF TRBV29-1 once - TRBJ2-5
TGTGCCAGCAGTCCCGGGACAGGGAACAGATACGCGTATTTT CASSPGTGNRYAYF TRBV28 - TRBD1 TRBJ2-3
TGTGCCACACGAGGTAGGATTGATCAGCCCCAGCATTTT CATRGRIDQPQHF TRBV24-1 - - TRBJ1-5